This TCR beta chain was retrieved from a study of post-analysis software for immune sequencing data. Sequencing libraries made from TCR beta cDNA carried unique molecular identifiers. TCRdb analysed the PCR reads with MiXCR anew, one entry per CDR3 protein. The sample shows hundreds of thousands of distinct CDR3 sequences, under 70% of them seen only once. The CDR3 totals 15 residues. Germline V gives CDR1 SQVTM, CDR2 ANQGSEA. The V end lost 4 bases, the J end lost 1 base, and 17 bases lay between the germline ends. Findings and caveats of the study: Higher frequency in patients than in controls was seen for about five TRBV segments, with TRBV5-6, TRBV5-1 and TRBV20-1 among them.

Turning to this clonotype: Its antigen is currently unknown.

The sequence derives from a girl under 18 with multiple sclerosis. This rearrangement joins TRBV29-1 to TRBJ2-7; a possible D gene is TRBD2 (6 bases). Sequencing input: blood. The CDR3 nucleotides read TGCAGCGTTGCCTGGGCGGGAATTGGTTCCTACGAGCAGTACTTC. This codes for CSVAWAGIGSYEQYF.